These 5 T cell receptor beta chains were sequenced from one sample in a study of blood T cell repertoires in COVID-19. The data were produced by immunoSEQ multiplex PCR, yet TCRdb's version contains in-frame clones alone and is incomplete. The profile shows under 45,000 clones, about 87% of them singletons. Sequencing input: peripheral blood. These receptors all come from a man aged 40-50 years with COVID-19, enrolled during active disease.

The J gene is TRBJ2-3, the V gene TRBV9; D possibly corresponds to TRBD2 (6 bases). V lost 0 bases and J lost 5, with 19 bases in between. The germline CDR1 and CDR2 sequences are SGDLS and YYNGEE. The CDR3 consists of 17 residues. The DNA of the CDR3 is TGTGCCAGCAGCGTAGCTCCAGCGGGCTCGGGGGAAGATACGCAGTATTTT. Its translation: CASSVAPAGSGEDTQYF.

This rearrangement joins TRBV7-8 to TRBJ1-5; D is possibly TRBD1 (6 bases). The CDR3 length is 16 residues. The germline V and J ends were trimmed by 3 bases and 0 bases, with 12 bases remaining between them. The V gene's germline CDR1 is SGHVS and CDR2 FQNEAQ. CDR3 sequence: CASSFGQSNSNQPQHF. The CDR3 DNA is TGTGCCAGCAGCTTTGGACAGTCCAATAGCAATCAGCCCCAGCATTTT.

This sequence joins TRBV7-2 and TRBJ1-2; D gene unclear. Germline V gene data show CDR1 as SGHTA and CDR2 as FQGNSA. The CDR3 has 15 residues. V dropped 1 base and J dropped 1 base, with 10 bases sitting between them. The DNA for the CDR3 is TGTGCCAGCAGCTTAGTATCAGGCATTAACTATGGCTACACCTTC. This encodes CASSLVSGINYGYTF.

This clone is categorized as medium-sized. The CDR3 loop is CASSLVPLAGYPGELFF. CDR3 bases: TGTGCCAGCAGCTTAGTACCCCTAGCGGGCTACCCCGGGGAGCTGTTTTTT. J is TRBJ2-2 and V is TRBV7-9, with 8 bases matching TRBD2. V lost 1 base to trimming and J lost 6 bases; unmatched junction nucleotides: 10. The CDR3 consists of 17 residues. Germline CDR1 SEHNR, CDR2 FQNEAQ (reference sequence).

CDR3 region: CAIGGAGGSYGYTF. DNA of the CDR3: TGTGCCATAGGAGGGGCGGGGGGCAGCTATGGCTACACCTTC. The V call is TRBV19, the J call TRBJ1-2, with D perhaps matching TRBD1 (6 bases). This CDR3 region has 14 residues. The V gene's germline CDR1 is LNHDA and CDR2 SQIVND (reference sequence). V lost 10 bases, J lost 4 bases, and 19 bases lay in between.